This record concerns one T cell receptor (beta chain) sequence. Its antigen is still unknown. No base quality information exists; no much larger clone differs at one position. This entry is derived from a study of cytomegalovirus exposure and HLA in healthy donors listed by TCRdb under 2017. In the study overall: An earlier analysis of more than 550 of the donors reported over 250 Gb of sequence data and around 120 million unique TCR beta sequences obtained from 180 million or so T cells. Every repertoire in the discovery cohort had been generated on one and the same sequencing platform. The study was designed to test whether signatures of past pathogen exposure could be identified by cataloging public T cell receptors. Genome-wide SNP genotypes for about 60% of the roughly 700 donors were used in a later genetic analysis, which treated that subset as a discovery cohort. Because of strong linkage in the cohort, five DR-DQ haplotypes were treated as single units for association and clustering. Alongside the repertoire data, information on donor age, sex, ethnicity and CMV serostatus was compiled. Among around 400 genotyped donors of the cohort, an average of around 240,000 unique TCR beta nucleotide sequences was sequenced per donor, of which about 18% were non-productive. Class I and class II HLA loci were covered by the typing at four-digit resolution. A later analysis re-examined previously published TCR beta repertoires from about 700 donors and added high-resolution HLA genotyping to investigate patterns of TCR occurrence. Using immunosequencing, the study profiled T cell repertoires from roughly 650 subjects and related those repertoires to cytomegalovirus serostatus. An earlier analysis of 587 of the donors used high-throughput TCR beta sequencing to judge whether each TCR beta V gene segment behaved as functional or pseudogenic. The study combined high-throughput TCR immunosequencing, statistical association of individual TCRs with disease status, and machine learning to predict cytomegalovirus infection status. Typing coverage differed by locus: A, B, C, DRB1 and DQB1 were typed in about 620-640 donors, DQA1 in 522, DPA1 in approximately 600, and DPB1 in 450 to 480. In addition to the first cohort of around 670 subjects, a separate validation cohort of approximately 120 different subjects was used. Roughly 310 gigabases of sequencing data and approximately 93 million unique TCR sequences were included in an early release covering several hundred HLA-typed donors. Rather than drawing on any new phenotypic data, the later analysis identified candidate immune exposures from TCR beta sequences and the way those sequences occurred across donors. Of the 300 to 450 genotyped donors, approximately 83% fell in the genetic ancestry cluster associated with self-reported Caucasian donors. What the study reported, not specific to this receptor: In an earlier analysis of some 500 of the donors, most TCR beta V segments appeared in productive rearrangements about 87% or about 30% of the time, broadly matching IMGT annotations. Linkage disequilibrium might explain the correlated functional status among segregating V segments, but an unknown experimental factor could not be excluded. In both the original and validation cohorts, the classifier was reported to diagnose cytomegalovirus status with high specificity and sensitivity. According to a later genetic analysis, donors in an Asian-associated ancestry cluster had fewer N-insertions in productive TCRs than the roughly 700-donor mean. Sequencing depth was assumed to be roughly uniform across donors in the presence/absence analyses, though that assumption may not hold. A later analysis found that most CMV-associated TCR beta chains appeared HLA-restricted, with HLA associations seemingly driven largely by CMV exposure. In vitro tests confirmed that three of the cytomegalovirus-associated TCR beta chains recognize cytomegalovirus antigens. In the study, approximately 150 TCR beta chains were listed as associated with cytomegalovirus. In a later analysis, several top co-occurrence clusters were reported to appear linked to parvovirus B19, influenza, CMV and Epstein-Barr virus. The earlier analysis of 587 of the donors excluded roughly 16 rarely observed V segments, including chromosome 9 orphons, because counts were too low. At a false discovery rate of 0.05, a later analysis linked 15,000 to 20,000 TCR beta sequences to specific HLA alleles. Because the 87-base-pair reads could not distinguish some IMGT-functional V segments, including TRBV6-2 and TRBV6-3, those segments were excluded. While some public TCRs were present in many individuals, most TCR sequences turned up only very rarely across donors. Only TCR beta chains were sequenced in this cohort, and the absence of alpha or paired-chain data limited detectable features. The authors suggested that the approach could potentially be generalized to other disease states and immunological phenotypes. CMV serostatus was the only immune exposure information available for the cohort. A further reported finding was that TCR beta sequences accurately predicted the HLA-A and HLA-B alleles for most subjects in the first cohort. A later analysis found that HLA-associated TCR beta chains were more clonally expanded and had lower generation probabilities than equally common non-associated chains. In a later analysis, TCR association rates were found to vary across HLA loci, with the most associated TCRs seen for DRB1 alleles and the fewest for HLA-C alleles. A cluster of highly shared sequence variants was judged likely to be a technical artifact of the sequencing pipeline. Because HLA typing was unavailable for some donors at each locus, only the typed subset was used in association tests. Strong co-occurrence of HLA alleles, especially DR and DQ, made assigning TCR associations to individual alleles difficult. V-gene and J-gene trimming of TCR beta chains was associated with a missense DCLRE1C variant in a later genetic analysis, and the association was replicated in an independent cohort.

The library was obtained by the immunoSEQ multiplex PCR assay. For the multiplex PCR, a mixture combining 60 forward primers for TCR Vbeta segments and 13 reverse primers for TCR Jbeta segments was used. A multiplex PCR assay on genomic DNA amplified the CDR3 region of rearranged TCR beta genes. On the Illumina HiSeq System, the amplified TCR beta libraries were sequenced as 87-base-pair reads. Turning to the authors' computational methods: Across the 670 or so repertoires, a later analysis counted some 80 million unique TCR beta chains, some 11 million of which were shared by at least two donors. Raw reads were error-corrected and collapsed into unique sequences with a nearest-neighbor algorithm that merged closely related sequences to remove PCR and sequencing errors. Alignment of CDR3 sequences to IMGT reference sequences was used to assign V, D and J gene segments. For a sequence to be retained, a match of at least six nucleotides was required to both a V gene segment and a J gene segment. A rearrangement was called productive if the CDR3 had no stop codons and remained in frame with V and J, and every other rearrangement was called non-productive. Following IMGT convention, CDR3 was defined as the stretch from the second conserved V-encoded cysteine up to the conserved J-encoded phenylalanine. Sequences without an unambiguous match to a single V gene segment were excluded from the earlier analysis of 500 to 700 of the donors. In an earlier analysis of 450 to 700 of the donors, V segments were called functional above 56.7% productive rearrangements and were called segregating when the between-donor standard deviation exceeded 5%. A statistical classification framework was developed to diagnose cytomegalovirus status using the catalog of TCR beta chain sequences. A later analysis assigned V and J genes by comparing TCR nucleotide sequences with IMGT/GENE-DB human TR gene sequences. A later analysis assigned CDR3 sequences and most-parsimonious VDJ recombination scenarios with the TCRdist pipeline. In a later analysis, each TCR beta chain was defined by its CDR3 amino acid sequence together with its V-gene family, and reads lacking a unique V-gene family were excluded. In a later analysis, around 650 highly shared, low-generation-probability nucleotide sequences were removed to address suspected cross-contamination and a sequencing artifact. For each public chain, a later analysis derived a clonal expansion index from normalized ranks of inferred template counts within each repertoire. In a later analysis, generation probabilities were computed using a VDJ recombination model fitted to out-of-frame rearrangements, and the results were checked against IGoR. In a later analysis, TCR-TCR, TCR-HLA and TCR-CMV co-occurrence was scored with hypergeometric tests, and a repertoire-size bias correction was applied to TCR pairs. False discovery rates were estimated in a later analysis by permuting HLA or CMV assignments 20 times. In a later analysis, co-occurring TCRs were grouped with DBSCAN, and TCRdist sequence similarity was added when clustering was performed within HLA-allele-positive subsets. Co-occurrence clustering excluded repertoires with fewer than 30,000 or more than 120,000 public chains, plus five with anomalous nucleotide sharing. TCRdb holds this immuneACCESS table with in-frame rearrangements only. Some clones are missing; in checked studies, unresolved V genes explain under half, and the rest has no known cause. V, J and clone size derive from that table, while D and trimming were established from the DNA sequence. In all, the sample holds some 130,000 clones, and approximately 87% of those were seen once. The top ten constitute 4% to 6.5% of the sample.

Sequences KGHSH (CDR1) and LQKENI (CDR2) are obtained from the germline V gene. V is cut back by 3 bases and J by 4 bases, with 4 bases in the junction unmatched. The CDR3 measures 15 amino acids from cysteine to phenylalanine. CDR3 DNA is the only sequence kept; it has 45 bases, read in frame from the first base. The cohort comprised some 730 healthy bone marrow donors. At the time of sampling, all cohort members were nominally healthy, though unrecorded immune exposures were likely present. The donor was CMV seronegative and belonged to the group of over 350 seronegative cohort members. A peripheral blood sample was collected from each donor, and TCR beta sequencing was performed on peripheral blood mononuclear cells. Genomic DNA extraction from the blood cell samples was performed with the Qiagen DNeasy Blood Extraction Kit.

This chain is built from TRBV18 and TRBJ1-2; TRBD1 aligns with 11 central bases. Specimen: PBMCs. The sequence derives from a woman aged 25 to 39 in good health and CMV-seronegative. The sequenced DNA is TGTGCCAGCTCACCGTCGGACAGGGGGCTCTATGGCTACACCTTC. The translation is CASSPSDRGLYGYTF.